Listed here is a single T cell receptor (beta chain). Its antigen remains unidentified. Researchers amplified the TCR beta CDR3 regions from RNA transcripts. First-round RT-PCR with HTBI primers amplified the TCR CDR3 region. Via MiXCR, TCRdb re-called the multiplex PCR reads, giving one row per CDR3 protein. The sample shows over 650,000 distinct CDR3 sequences, roughly 45% of them seen only once. The sample originates from a study of T cells in Graves' hyperthyroidism and ophthalmopathy. Study findings and constraints: Progression to ophthalmopathy was predicted a median of roughly seven months early.

Germline CDR1 and CDR2: LGHDT and YNNKEL (reference sequence). The CDR3 has 15 amino acids. With V trimmed by 5 bases and J by 5 bases, 10 bases remained unmatched. The TCR comes from an adult man with Graves' disease, either hyperthyroidism or ophthalmopathy (not recorded which). The V call is TRBV3-1, the J call TRBJ1-1, with 8 bases lining up with TRBD1. The sequencing input was peripheral blood or thyroid tissue (not recorded which). The CDR3 DNA reads as TGTGCCAGCAGCATCAAACCCCAGGGGGCTACTGAAGCTTTCTTT. Translated, it gives CASSIKPQGATEAFF.